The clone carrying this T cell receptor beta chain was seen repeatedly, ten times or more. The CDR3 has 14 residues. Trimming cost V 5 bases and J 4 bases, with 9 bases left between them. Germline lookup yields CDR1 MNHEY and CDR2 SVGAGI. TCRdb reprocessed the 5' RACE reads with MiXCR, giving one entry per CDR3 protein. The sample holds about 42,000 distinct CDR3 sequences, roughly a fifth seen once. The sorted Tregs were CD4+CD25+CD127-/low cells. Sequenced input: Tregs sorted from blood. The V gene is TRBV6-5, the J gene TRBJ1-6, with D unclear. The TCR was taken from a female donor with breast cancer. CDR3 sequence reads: CASSQTAYNSPLHF. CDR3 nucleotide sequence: TGTGCCAGCAGTCAAACAGCGTATAATTCACCCCTCCACTTT.